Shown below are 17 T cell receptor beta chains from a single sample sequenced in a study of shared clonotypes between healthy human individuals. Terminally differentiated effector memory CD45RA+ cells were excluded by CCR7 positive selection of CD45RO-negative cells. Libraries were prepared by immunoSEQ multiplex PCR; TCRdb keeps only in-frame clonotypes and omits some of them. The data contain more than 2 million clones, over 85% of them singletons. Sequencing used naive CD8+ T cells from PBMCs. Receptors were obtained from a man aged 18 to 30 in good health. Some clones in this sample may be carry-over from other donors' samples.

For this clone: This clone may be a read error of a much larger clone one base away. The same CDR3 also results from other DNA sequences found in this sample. The CDR3 sequence is CASSWDGSYEQYF. The DNA of the CDR3 is TGTGCCAGCAGCTGGGACGGCTCCTACGAGCAGTACTTC. J is TRBJ2-7 and V is TRBV28; D assignment may be TRBD1 or TRBD2 (5 bases each). Trimming pared 6 bases from V and 0 bases from J, leaving 9 bases between. CDR3 length: 13 amino acids. Looked up from germline, CDR1 is MDHEN and CDR2 is SYDVKM. Full variable domain (missing parts from reference TRBV28 and TRBJ2-7): DVKVTQSSRYLVKRTGEKVFLECVQDMDHENMFWYRQDPGLGLRLIYFSYDVKMKEKGDIPEGYSVSREKKERFSLILESASTNQTSMYLCASSWDGSYEQYFGPGTRLTVT.

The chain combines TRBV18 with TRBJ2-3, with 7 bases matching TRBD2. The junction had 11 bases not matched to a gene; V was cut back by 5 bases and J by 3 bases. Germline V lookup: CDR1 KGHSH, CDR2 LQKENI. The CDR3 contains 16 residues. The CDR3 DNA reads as TGTGCCAGCTCAATCTTTGAGCGGGGTGGGACAGATACGCAGTATTTT. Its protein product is CASSIFERGGTDTQYF.

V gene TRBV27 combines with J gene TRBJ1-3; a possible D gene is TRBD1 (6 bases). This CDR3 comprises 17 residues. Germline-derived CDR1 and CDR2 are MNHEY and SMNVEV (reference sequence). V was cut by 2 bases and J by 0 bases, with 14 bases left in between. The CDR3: CASSLRGGVGSGNTIYF. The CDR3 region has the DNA TGTGCCAGCAGTTTAAGAGGGGGTGTAGGCTCTGGAAACACCATATATTTT.

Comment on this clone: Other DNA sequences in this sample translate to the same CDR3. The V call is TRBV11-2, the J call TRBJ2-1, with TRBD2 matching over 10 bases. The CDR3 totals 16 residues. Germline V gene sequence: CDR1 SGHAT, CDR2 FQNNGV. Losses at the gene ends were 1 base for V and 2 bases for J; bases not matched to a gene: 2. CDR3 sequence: CASSLGLAGPYNEQFF. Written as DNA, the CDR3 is TGTGCCAGCAGCTTAGGACTAGCGGGCCCCTACAATGAGCAGTTCTTC.

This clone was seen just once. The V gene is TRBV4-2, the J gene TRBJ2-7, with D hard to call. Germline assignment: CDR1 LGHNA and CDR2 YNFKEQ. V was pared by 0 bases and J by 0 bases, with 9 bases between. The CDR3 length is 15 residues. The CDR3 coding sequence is TGTGCCAGCAGCCAAGATCTAGAGGCCTCCTACGAGCAGTACTTC. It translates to CASSQDLEASYEQYF.

The CDR3 nucleotides are TGTGCCAGCAGCTGGGTAGGTCAGGCCTATGGCTACACCTTC. It yields the protein CASSWVGQAYGYTF. The chain is built from TRBV5-8 and TRBJ1-2; D is ambiguous. Trimming removed 3 bases at V and 4 bases at J, with 13 bases between. In germline, CDR1 is SGHTS, CDR2 YDEGEE. This CDR3 spans 14 amino acids.

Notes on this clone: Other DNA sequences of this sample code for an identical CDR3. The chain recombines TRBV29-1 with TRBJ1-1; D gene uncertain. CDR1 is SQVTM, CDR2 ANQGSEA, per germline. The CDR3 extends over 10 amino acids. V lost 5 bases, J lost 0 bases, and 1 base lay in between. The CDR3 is CSVLNTEAFF. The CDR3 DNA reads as TGCAGCGTTTTGAACACTGAAGCTTTCTTT.

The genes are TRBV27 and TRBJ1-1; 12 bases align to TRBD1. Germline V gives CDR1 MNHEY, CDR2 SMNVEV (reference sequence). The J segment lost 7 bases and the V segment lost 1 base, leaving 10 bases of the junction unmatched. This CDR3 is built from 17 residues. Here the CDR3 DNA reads TGTGCCAGCAGTTTATTCCCCACCGGGACAGGGGGCATTGAAGCTTTCTTT. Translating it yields CASSLFPTGTGGIEAFF.

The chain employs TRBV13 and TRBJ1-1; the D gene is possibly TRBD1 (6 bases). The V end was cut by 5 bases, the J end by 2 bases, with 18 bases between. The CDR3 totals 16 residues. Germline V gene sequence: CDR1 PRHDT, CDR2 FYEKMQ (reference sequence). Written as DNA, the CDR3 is TGTGCCAGCAGCCAACGAGGGGCGGGGGCCAACACTGAAGCTTTCTTT. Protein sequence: CASSQRGAGANTEAFF.

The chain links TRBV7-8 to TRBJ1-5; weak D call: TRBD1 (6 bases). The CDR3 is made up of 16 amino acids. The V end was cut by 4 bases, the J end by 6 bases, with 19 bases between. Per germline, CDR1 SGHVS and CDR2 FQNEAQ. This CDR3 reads CASSSGAGEVSQPQHF. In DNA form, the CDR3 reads TGTGCCAGCAGCTCAGGGGCAGGGGAGGTCTCTCAGCCCCAGCATTTT.

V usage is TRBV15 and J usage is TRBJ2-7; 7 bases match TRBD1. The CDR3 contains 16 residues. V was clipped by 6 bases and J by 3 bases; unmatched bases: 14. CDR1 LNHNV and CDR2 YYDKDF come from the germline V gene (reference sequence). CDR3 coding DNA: TGTGCCACCAGTAGTGGGGTAGGGACAGCGAGCTACGAGCAGTACTTC. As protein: CATSSGVGTASYEQYF.

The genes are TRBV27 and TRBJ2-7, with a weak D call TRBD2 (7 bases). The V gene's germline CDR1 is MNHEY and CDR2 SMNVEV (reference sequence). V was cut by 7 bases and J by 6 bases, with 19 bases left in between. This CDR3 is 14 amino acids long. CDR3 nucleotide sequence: TGTGCCAGCAACCGGGCCAGGGGAGGGTTCGAGCAGTACTTC. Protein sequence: CASNRARGGFEQYF.

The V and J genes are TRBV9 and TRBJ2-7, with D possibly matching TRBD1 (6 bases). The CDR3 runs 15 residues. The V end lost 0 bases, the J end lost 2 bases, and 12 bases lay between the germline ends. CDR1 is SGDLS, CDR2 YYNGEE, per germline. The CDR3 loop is CASSVGDRLTYEQYF. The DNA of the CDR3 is TGTGCCAGCAGCGTAGGTGACAGGCTCACCTACGAGCAGTACTTC.

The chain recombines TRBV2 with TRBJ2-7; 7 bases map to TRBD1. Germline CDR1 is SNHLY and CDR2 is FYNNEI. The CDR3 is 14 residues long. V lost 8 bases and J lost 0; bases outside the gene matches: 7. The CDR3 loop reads CASVQGVSSYEQYF. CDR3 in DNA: TGTGCCAGCGTGCAGGGGGTAAGCTCCTACGAGCAGTACTTC.

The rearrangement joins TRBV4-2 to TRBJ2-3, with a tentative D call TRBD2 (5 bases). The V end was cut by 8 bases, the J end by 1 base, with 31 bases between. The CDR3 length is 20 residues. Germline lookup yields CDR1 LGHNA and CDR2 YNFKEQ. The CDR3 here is CASGPPSSHLFGLRTDTQYF. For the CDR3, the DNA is TGTGCCAGCGGCCCCCCAAGCAGCCACCTCTTTGGACTGCGCACAGATACGCAGTATTTT.

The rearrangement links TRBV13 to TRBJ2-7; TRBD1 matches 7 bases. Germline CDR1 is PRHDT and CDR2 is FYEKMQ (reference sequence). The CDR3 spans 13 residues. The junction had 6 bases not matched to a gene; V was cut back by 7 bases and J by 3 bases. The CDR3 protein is CASTWGQNYEQYF. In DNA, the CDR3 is TGTGCCAGCACCTGGGGACAGAACTACGAGCAGTACTTC.

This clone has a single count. The CDR3 DNA reads as TGTGCCAGCGGGCCGGGAGGCCCCTACAATGAGCAGTTCTTC. Translation gives CASGPGGPYNEQFF. The chain employs TRBV6-1 and TRBJ2-1, with 7 bases lining up with TRBD2. Germline CDR1 is MNHNS and CDR2 is SASEGT. This CDR3 region has 14 residues. J lost 2 bases, V lost 8 bases, and 6 bases had no gene match.